This TCR beta chain was retrieved from a study of OX40 agonist ivuxolimab in advanced cancers. Study information: Participants averaged about 66 years of age (range roughly 23 to 90) and were 82.7% male.

The germline V gene has CDR1 MDHEN and CDR2 SYDVKM. This CDR3 comprises 12 residues. Between the trimmed V and J ends, which lost 1 base and 6 bases, there was a span of 4 bases. TCRdb keeps only in-frame clones here, not all; method: immunoSEQ multiplex PCR. The table has around 21,000 clones, around 85% seen once; the top ten hold 30% to 35%. The material was CD4+ or CD8+ T cells sorted from blood, obtained in a trial of the OX40 agonist ivuxolimab. This clonotype originated in an adult with an advanced solid tumor such as melanoma, head and neck, liver or kidney cancer. The chain has TRBV28 and TRBJ2-1; D gene unclear. The CDR3 DNA follows: TGTGCCAGCAGTTTATCGGGCAATGAGCAGTTCTTC. This translates into CASSLSGNEQFF.